This T cell receptor beta chain comes out of a study of OX40 agonist ivuxolimab in advanced cancers. Study-wide points: Expanded clones were, on average, more numerous in CD8+ T cells than in CD4+.

As concerns this clone: Its specificity is not known.

Trimming removed 7 bases at V and 0 bases at J, with 13 bases between. This CDR3 has 15 amino acids. The germline gives CDR1 SNHLY, CDR2 FYNNEI. Only in-frame clones appear in the TCRdb table, and some are missing; sequencing was by immunoSEQ multiplex PCR. The sample yields 35,000 to 50,000 clones, roughly 90% seen once. This rearrangement joins TRBV2 to TRBJ2-1; no clear D. This receptor was obtained from an adult with an advanced solid tumor such as melanoma, head and neck, liver or kidney cancer. The source material was CD4+ or CD8+ T cells sorted from blood, sampled in a trial of the OX40 agonist ivuxolimab. CDR3: CASKPGLLSYNEQFF. CDR3 nucleotides: TGTGCCAGCAAACCGGGCCTCCTCTCCTACAATGAGCAGTTCTTC.